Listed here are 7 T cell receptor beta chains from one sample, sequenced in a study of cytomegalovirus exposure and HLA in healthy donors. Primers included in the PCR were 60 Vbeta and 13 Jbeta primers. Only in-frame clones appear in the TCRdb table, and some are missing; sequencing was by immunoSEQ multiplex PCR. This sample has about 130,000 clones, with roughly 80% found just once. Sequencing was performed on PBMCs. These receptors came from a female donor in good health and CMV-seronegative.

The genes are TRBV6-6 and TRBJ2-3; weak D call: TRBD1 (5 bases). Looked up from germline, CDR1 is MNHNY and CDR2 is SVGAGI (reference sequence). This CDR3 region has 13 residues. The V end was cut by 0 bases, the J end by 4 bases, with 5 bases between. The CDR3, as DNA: TGTGCCAGCAGTTACTCCAGGGCAGATACGCAGTATTTT. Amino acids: CASSYSRADTQYF.

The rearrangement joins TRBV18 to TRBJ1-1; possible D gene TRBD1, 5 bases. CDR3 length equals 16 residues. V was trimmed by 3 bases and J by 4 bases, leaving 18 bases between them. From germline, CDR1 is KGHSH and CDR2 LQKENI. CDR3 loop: CASSPAGGGVATEAFF. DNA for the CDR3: TGTGCCAGCTCACCCGCGGGGGGTGGGGTGGCCACTGAAGCTTTCTTT.

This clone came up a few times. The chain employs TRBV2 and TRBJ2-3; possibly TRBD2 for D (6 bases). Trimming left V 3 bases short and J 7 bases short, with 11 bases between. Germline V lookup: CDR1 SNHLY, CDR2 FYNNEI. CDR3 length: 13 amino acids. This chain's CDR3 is CASSEIGDYTQYF. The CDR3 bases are TGTGCCAGCAGTGAGATAGGGGACTATACGCAGTATTTT.

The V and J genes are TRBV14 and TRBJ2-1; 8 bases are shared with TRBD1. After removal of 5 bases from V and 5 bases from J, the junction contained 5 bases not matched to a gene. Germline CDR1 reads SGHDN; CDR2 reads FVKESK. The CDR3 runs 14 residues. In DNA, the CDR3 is TGTGCCAGCAGCTCTTGGACAGGGAACAATGAGCAGTTCTTC. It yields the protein CASSSWTGNNEQFF. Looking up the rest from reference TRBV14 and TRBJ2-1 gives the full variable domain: EAGVTQFPSHSVIEKGQTVTLRCDPISGHDNLYWYRRVMGKEIKFLLHFVKESKQDESGMPNNRFLAERTGGTYSTLKVQPAELEDSGVYFCASSSWTGNNEQFFGPGTRLTVL.

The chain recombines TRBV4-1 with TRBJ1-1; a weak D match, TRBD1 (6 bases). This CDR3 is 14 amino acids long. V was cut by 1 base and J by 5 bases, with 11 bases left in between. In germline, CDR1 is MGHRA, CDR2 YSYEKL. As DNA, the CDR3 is TGCGCCAGCAGCCAAGCAGGGGTCGAGACTGAAGCTTTCTTT. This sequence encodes CASSQAGVETEAFF.

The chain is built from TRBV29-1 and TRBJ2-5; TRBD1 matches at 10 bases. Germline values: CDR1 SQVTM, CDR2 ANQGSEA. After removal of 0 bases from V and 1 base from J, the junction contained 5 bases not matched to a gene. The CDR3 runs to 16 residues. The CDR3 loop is CSVEDPRTGGQETQYF. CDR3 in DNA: TGCAGCGTTGAAGATCCAAGGACAGGGGGCCAAGAGACCCAGTACTTC.

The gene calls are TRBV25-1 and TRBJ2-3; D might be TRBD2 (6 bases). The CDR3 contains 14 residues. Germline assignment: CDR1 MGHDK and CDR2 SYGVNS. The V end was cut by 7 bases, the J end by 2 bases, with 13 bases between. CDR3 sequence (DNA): TGTGCCAGCACTCCGGAGGGATCCACAGATACGCAGTATTTT. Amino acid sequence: CASTPEGSTDTQYF.